This T cell receptor (beta chain) is from a study of T cells in Graves' hyperthyroidism and ophthalmopathy. Study conclusions and caveats: Clonotypes that were expanded in thyroid above 0.001 mostly appeared in blood too.

The CDR3 regions of TCR beta were amplified from RNA transcripts. TCR CDR3 underwent first-round RT-PCR with the HTBI primer set. TCRdb re-called the multiplex PCR reads with MiXCR, one entry per CDR3 protein. The sample includes about 720,000 distinct CDR3 sequences, about 16% of them seen just once. With 7 bases removed from V and 4 bases from J, the gap between germline ends came to 8 bases. CDR3 size: 12 residues. Germline V gene sequence: CDR1 SGHAT, CDR2 FQNNGV. Many counts were recorded for this clonotype. Its specificity is unknown. Based on clinical symptoms, serum thyroxine and TRAb, thyroid ultrasound and orbital computed tomography, diagnoses were reached.

The source is a man younger than 30 with Graves' hyperthyroidism. Sample: blood. The chain recombines TRBV11-2 with TRBJ1-3; D remains ambiguous. CDR3: CASNPLGNTIYF. The CDR3 nucleotides read TGTGCCAGCAACCCTTTAGGAAACACCATATATTTT.